These T cell receptor beta chains were read from a single sample in a study of T cell repertoires in cytomegalovirus infection. Which antigens these TCRs recognize remains unknown. TCRdb independently ran MiXCR on the reads; one entry per CDR3 protein. In the table there are roughly 800,000 distinct CDR3 sequences, under 35% of which are singletons. The sample here was cultured CD8+ T cells from PBMCs, taken from culture after CMV antigen stimulation. Receptor source: a human donor in good health (CMV status not recorded). Some clones in this sample may be carry-over from other donors' samples. Each CDR3 is given with its conserved first and last residue. A D gene is named only where the DNA matches it firmly. Clone size is not always given. Where it is, it says once, few, many or a class for expanded clones.

V,size,J,D,DNA,CDR3
TRBV19,few,TRBJ2-5,.,TGTGCCAGTAGTATGGCAACAGGGTTTGTCGAGACCCAGTACTTC,CASSMATGFVETQYF
TRBV24-1,few,TRBJ2-3,.,TGTGCCACCAGTGAAAGGTCGAACACAGATACGCAGTATTTT,CATSERSNTDTQYF
TRBV27,.,TRBJ2-5,.,TGTGCCAGCAGTCCCCTTGTGGAATGGGAGACCCAGTACTTC,CASSPLVEWETQYF
TRBV14,.,TRBJ1-3,.,TGTGCCAGCAGCACCTGGGGATCTGGAAACACCATATATTTT,CASSTWGSGNTIYF
TRBV12-3/TRBV12-4,.,TRBJ2-3,.,TGTGCCAGCAGTTTTAAGGGTACGCAGTATTTT,CASSFKGTQYF
TRBV4-3,many,TRBJ2-1,.,TGCGCCAGCAGCCAGCAGCCTGGGCGGTGGATACATGATGAGCAGTTCTTC,CASSQQPGRWIHDEQFF
TRBV7-2,.,TRBJ2-2,.,TGTGCCAGCAGCTCCGGGGACCTGTTTTTT,CASSSGDLFF
TRBV7-8,few,TRBJ2-7,TRBD1,TGTGCCAGCAGCCTCGACCGGGACAGGGACTACGAGCAGTACTTC,CASSLDRDRDYEQYF
TRBV27,many,TRBJ1-2,TRBD1,TGTGCCAGCACCCCCGGGACAGGGGCTAACTATGGCTACACCTTC,CASTPGTGANYGYTF
TRBV5-1,.,TRBJ2-7,.,TGCGCCAGCAGCTTAGGTCCCATAGCCTACGAGCAGTACTTC,CASSLGPIAYEQYF
TRBV19,.,TRBJ2-7,.,TGTGCCAAGCCCCCACAAGGGACGGTAGTTCACGAGCAGTACTTC,CAKPPQGTVVHEQYF
TRBV6-5,few,TRBJ2-3,TRBD1,TGTGCCAGCAGTTTCGCGTCCCGGGACAGGGGCGACACAGATACGCAGTATTTT,CASSFASRDRGDTDTQYF
TRBV19,.,TRBJ1-5,.,TGTGCCAGTAGTATCGAGGGGTCCTATAGCAATCAGCCCCAGCATTTT,CASSIEGSYSNQPQHF
TRBV7-9,many,TRBJ1-4,TRBD1,TGTGCCAGCAGCTCATCCGGGACAGGGTTGGAAAAACTGTTTTTT,CASSSSGTGLEKLFF
TRBV7-3,.,TRBJ1-5,.,TGTGCCAGCAGCGACACCTATAGCAATCAGCCCCAGCATTTT,CASSDTYSNQPQHF
TRBV3-1,.,TRBJ1-4,.,TGTGCCAGCAGCCAAGAGGGATTTGGTAATGAAAAACTGTTTTTT,CASSQEGFGNEKLFF
TRBV7-6,.,TRBJ2-1,TRBD1,TGTGCCAGCAGCTCCCGACAGGGGAACTACAATGAGCAGTTCTTC,CASSSRQGNYNEQFF
TRBV7-2,many,TRBJ2-2,TRBD1,TGTGCCAGCAGCCGACCGGGACAGCGCTACACCGGGGAGCTGTTTTTT,CASSRPGQRYTGELFF
TRBV25-1,.,TRBJ1-2,.,TGTGCCAGCAGTGAATCTAGAGTCTATGGCTACACCTTC,CASSESRVYGYTF
TRBV11-2,.,TRBJ2-2,TRBD1,TGTGCCAGCAGCTTACAATATTCCGGGACAGATACAACCGGGGAGCTGTTTTTT,CASSLQYSGTDTTGELFF
TRBV7-8,many,TRBJ2-2,TRBD2,TGTGCCAGCAGCTTAGTCCGGAGAGTAGCGGGGGGCGGAAACACCGGGGAGCTGTTTTTT,CASSLVRRVAGGGNTGELFF
TRBV7-6,many,TRBJ2-1,TRBD1,TGTGCCAGCAGCTTAGCCGTGGCAGGGGGTTCCTACAATGAGCAGTTCTTC,CASSLAVAGGSYNEQFF
TRBV19,.,TRBJ2-2,.,TGTGCCAGTAGTCCCCAAACAGCTGCCGGGGAGCTGTTTTTT,CASSPQTAAGELFF
TRBV7-9,.,TRBJ1-1,.,TGTGCCAGCAGCCCCGGGGACGGAGACACTGAAGCTTTCTTT,CASSPGDGDTEAFF
TRBV6-8,.,TRBJ1-1,TRBD1,TGTGCCAGCAGCCGGGACAGGGTGAAACCAGAAGCTTTCTTT,CASSRDRVKPEAFF
TRBV18,.,TRBJ1-1,.,TGTGCCAGCTCACCAGACAGCTTAACTGAAGCTTTCTTT,CASSPDSLTEAFF
TRBV27,.,TRBJ1-2,TRBD1,TGTGCCAGCAGCCCGACAGGGGTAGGCTATGGCCACACCTTC,CASSPTGVGYGHTF
TRBV7-9,few,TRBJ2-5,.,TGTGCCAGCAGCTCAGTTGGAGGGGGCGGGGAGACCCAGTACTTC,CASSSVGGGGETQYF
TRBV19,few,TRBJ2-1,.,TGTGCCAGTAAGAAGGCCCTATACAATGAGCAGTTCTTC,CASKKALYNEQFF
TRBV7-6,many,TRBJ2-1,TRBD2,TGTGCCAGCAGCTTAGAAATAGCTAGCGGGGCCGGAGGGCAGTTCTTC,CASSLEIASGAGGQFF
TRBV7-6,few,TRBJ2-3,TRBD1,TGTGCCAGCAGCTTAACAGGGGACGGCACAGATACGCAGTATTTT,CASSLTGDGTDTQYF
TRBV12-3/TRBV12-4,few,TRBJ1-4,.,TGTGCCAGCAGTTTGAGGACAGCCCATGAAAAACTGTTTTTT,CASSLRTAHEKLFF
TRBV11-2,.,TRBJ2-7,.,TGTGCCAGCAGCTTTCAGGCAGGGGGGGTCAACTACGAGCAGTACTTC,CASSFQAGGVNYEQYF
TRBV29-1,few,TRBJ2-1,.,TGCAGCGTTGAGGAGAGGGAACCTTACAATGAGCAGTTCTTC,CSVEEREPYNEQFF
TRBV6-1,many,TRBJ2-3,TRBD2,TGTGCCAGCAGGCCGGGGGGTAGCACAGATACGCAGTATTTT,CASRPGGSTDTQYF
TRBV7-2,many,TRBJ1-2,.,TGTGCCAGCAGCTTAGCGTGCCGGGCCCCAGATTGTAGCGGAAGCTATGGCTACACCTTC,CASSLACRAPDCSGSYGYTF
TRBV7-4,.,TRBJ1-1,.,TGTGCCAGCAGCCAGGTGGGGGGCGCGGGGAACACTGAAGCTTTCTTT,CASSQVGGAGNTEAFF
TRBV9,.,TRBJ2-1,.,TGTGCCAGCAGCGTAGCTCTAGAACCGAGATCCTACAATGAGCAGTTCTTC,CASSVALEPRSYNEQFF
TRBV7-9,.,TRBJ2-1,TRBD1,TGTGCCGGACGCCGGGACAGCCACAATGAGCAGTTCTTC,CAGRRDSHNEQFF
TRBV12-3/TRBV12-4,.,TRBJ2-1,.,TGTGCCAGCAGTTTCGGGGTCGAGCAGTTCTTC,CASSFGVEQFF
TRBV12-3/TRBV12-4,few,TRBJ2-5,TRBD2,TGTGCCAGCAGTTTCTCTACGGGGGGGATACTCCAAGAGACCCAGTACTTC,CASSFSTGGILQETQYF
TRBV7-1,many,TRBJ1-5,.,TGTGCCAGCAGCTTAGACCGGGGGATCAATCAGCCCCAGCATTTT,CASSLDRGINQPQHF
TRBV4-2,few,TRBJ2-1,.,TGTGCCAGCAGCCAGGAGAGCTCCTACAATGAGCAGTTCTTC,CASSQESSYNEQFF
TRBV20-1,.,TRBJ1-2,.,TGCAGTATAACCGGGACGGGGACCTATGGCTACACCTTC,CSITGTGTYGYTF
TRBV6-1,.,TRBJ1-4,.,TGTGCCAGCAAAGGGGCAGGAGTAGATGAAAAACTGTTTTTT,CASKGAGVDEKLFF
TRBV4-1,few,TRBJ2-3,TRBD2,TGCGCCAGCAGCCCAGGGACTAGTGACAGGGATACGCAGTATTTT,CASSPGTSDRDTQYF
TRBV11-1,few,TRBJ2-5,.,TGTGCCAGCAGCTTAAACTCCCTGCGGACCCAGTACTTC,CASSLNSLRTQYF
TRBV4-3,.,TRBJ2-5,.,TGCGCCAGCAGCCAAGATGGCTGGGGCGAGACCCAGTACTTC,CASSQDGWGETQYF
TRBV7-6,few,TRBJ1-2,.,TGTGCCAGCAGTAACTCGGGAAACTATGGCTACACCTTC,CASSNSGNYGYTF
TRBV9,few,TRBJ2-2,.,TGTGCCAGCATCTATAACGGGGAGCTGTTTTTT,CASIYNGELFF
TRBV7-8,.,TRBJ1-5,.,TGTGCCAGCAGCCCATATGGGAAACAGGCCAGCGGTCAGCCCCAGCATTTT,CASSPYGKQASGQPQHF
TRBV7-9,many,TRBJ2-1,.,TGTGCCAGCAGCGGATCATGGGGGGAAAGTGAGCAGTTCTTC,CASSGSWGESEQFF